Below are 22 T cell receptor beta chains sequenced from a single sample in a study of blood T cell repertoires in COVID-19. Libraries were prepared by immunoSEQ multiplex PCR; TCRdb keeps only in-frame clonotypes and omits some of them. This table holds about 190,000 clones, 89% found once. The source material was peripheral blood. The receptors were sampled from a middle-aged man with acute or convalescent COVID-19.

The CDR3 nucleotides read TGCGCCAGCAGCTTCCTGCAGGGCGAGACCGGGGAGCTGTTTTTT. As protein: CASSFLQGETGELFF. The chain combines TRBV5-1 with TRBJ2-2, with D tentatively TRBD1 (5 bases). V lost 2 bases and J lost 5, with 13 bases in between. The CDR3 spans 15 residues. Looked up from germline, CDR1 is SGHRS and CDR2 is YFSETQ.

The chain combines TRBV7-3 with TRBJ1-3; maybe TRBD1 (6 bases). Looked up from germline, CDR1 is SGHTA and CDR2 is FQGTGA. The CDR3 spans 14 residues. V lost 5 bases to trimming and J lost 2 bases, with 10 bases between them. The CDR3 DNA reads TGTGCCAGCAGCCAACAGGGACCTGGAAACACCATATATTTT. It yields the protein CASSQQGPGNTIYF.

The V and J genes are TRBV10-3 and TRBJ1-2, with 7 bases lining up with TRBD1. The CDR3 has 12 residues. V lost 6 bases, J lost 3 bases, and 1 base stayed unmatched. Germline V gene sequence: CDR1 ENHRY, CDR2 SYGVKD. Written as DNA, the CDR3 is TGTGCCATCAGAGGGACAGACTATGGCTACACCTTC. It is translated as CAIRGTDYGYTF.

This sequence joins TRBV19 and TRBJ1-3; TRBD1 might be the D (6 bases). V gave up 4 bases and J gave up 0 bases, with 10 bases separating them. This CDR3 spans 15 amino acids. The germline CDR1 and CDR2 sequences are LNHDA and SQIVND (reference sequence). The CDR3 DNA reads TGTGCCAGTAGTACCAGGACAGCCTCTGGAAACACCATATATTTT. Its translation: CASSTRTASGNTIYF. Based on the CDR3 plus reference TRBV19 and TRBJ1-3, the full variable domain is DGGITQSPKYLFRKEGQNVTLSCEQNLNHDAMYWYRQDPGQGLRLIYYSQIVNDFQKGDIAEGYSVSREKKESFPLTVTSAQKNPTAFYLCASSTRTASGNTIYFGEGSWLTVV.

This clone has just a few counts. This rearrangement joins TRBV7-9 to TRBJ1-5, with 7 bases matching TRBD1. Germline V gene data show CDR1 as SEHNR and CDR2 as FQNEAQ (reference sequence). J lost 6 bases, V lost 6 bases, and 11 bases had no gene match. The CDR3 has 15 residues. DNA for the CDR3: TGTGCCAGCAGTCAAACAGGGGCGCGGGGTCAGCCCCAGCATTTT. Protein sequence: CASSQTGARGQPQHF.

This chain uses TRBV19 with TRBJ1-1; D may be TRBD1 (6 bases). CDR3 size: 15 residues. Trimming cost V 7 bases and J 1 base, with 16 bases left between them. Germline V gene lookup returns CDR1 LNHDA and CDR2 SQIVND (reference sequence). The CDR3 nucleotides are TGTGCCAGTAAGCCACAGGGAATTAAGAACACTGAAGCTTTCTTT. As protein: CASKPQGIKNTEAFF.

The chain carries TRBV11-1 and TRBJ2-3; D call uncertain. The germline gives CDR1 SGHAT, CDR2 FQDESV (reference sequence). V shed 3 bases and J shed 2 bases, with 12 bases lying between them. The CDR3 spans 15 residues. This chain's CDR3 is CASSLYRQTTDTQYF. CDR3 nucleotide sequence: TGTGCCAGCAGCTTGTATCGACAAACCACAGATACGCAGTATTTT. Filled out from reference TRBV11-1 and TRBJ2-3, the complete variable domain reads EAEVAQSPRYKITEKSQAVAFWCDPISGHATLYWYRQILGQGPELLVQFQDESVVDDSQLPKDRFSAERLKGVDSTLKIQPAELGDSAMYLCASSLYRQTTDTQYFGPGTRLTVL.

This sequence joins TRBV6-5 and TRBJ1-4; 8 nucleotides match TRBD1. Germline V gives CDR1 MNHEY, CDR2 SVGAGI. The CDR3 totals 15 residues. Trimming removed 5 bases from V and 8 bases from J; junction bases left unmatched: 10. The CDR3 DNA sequence: TGTGCCAGCAGTAACAGGGGGACATCCTTGGAAAAACTGTTTTTT. Encoded protein: CASSNRGTSLEKLFF.

The V and J genes are TRBV18 and TRBJ2-7, with D perhaps matching TRBD2 (6 bases). Germline CDR1 and CDR2: KGHSH and LQKENI. Trimming removed 1 base from V and 5 bases from J, with 24 bases in between. CDR3 length: 18 amino acids. CDR3 DNA sequence: TGTGCCAGCTCACCACTAGTTATGGAGGGGCGGTCCGCAAACGAGCAGTACTTC. Encoded protein: CASSPLVMEGRSANEQYF.

J is TRBJ1-4 and V is TRBV5-5; 9 nucleotides align to TRBD1. V was clipped by 4 bases and J by 7 bases; unmatched bases: 5. Germline CDR1 reads SGHKS; CDR2 reads YYEKEE (reference sequence). This CDR3 is 14 amino acids long. CDR3: CASSTGGQGEKLFF. The CDR3 bases are TGTGCCAGCAGCACAGGGGGACAGGGTGAAAAACTGTTTTTT.

For this clone: The sample holds other DNA sequences that translate to the same CDR3. The chain uses TRBV20-1 and TRBJ1-2; D is perhaps TRBD1 (5 bases). Trimming pared 6 bases from V and 8 bases from J, leaving 10 bases between. The CDR3 length is 10 residues. CDR1 is DFQATT and CDR2 is SNEGSKA in the germline V gene (reference sequence). CDR3 nucleotides: TGCAGTGCGCAGGGAAACGGCTACACCTTC. This gives the protein CSAQGNGYTF.

The rearrangement links TRBV2 to TRBJ2-3, with TRBD2 matching 15 bases. In germline, CDR1 is SNHLY, CDR2 FYNNEI. The CDR3 runs 15 residues. Losses at the gene ends were 8 bases for V and 5 bases for J; bases not matched to a gene: 5. The CDR3 DNA reads TGTGCCAGCGATCGGACTAGCGGGGGGGGAGATACGCAGTATTTT. It encodes CASDRTSGGGDTQYF.

The chain uses TRBV20-1 and TRBJ1-1; D gene unclear. V was cut by 1 base and J by 6 bases, with 3 bases left in between. This CDR3 spans 10 amino acids. CDR1 and CDR2 (germline): DFQATT, SNEGSKA (reference sequence). The CDR3 DNA reads as TGCAGTGCTAGAGTCGCTGAAGCTTTCTTT. This gives the protein CSARVAEAFF.

This chain uses TRBV7-9 with TRBJ2-3; 10 bases are a match to TRBD2. This CDR3 region has 15 residues. The V gene end was trimmed by 2 bases and the J gene end by 1 base; junction bases not matched to a gene: 0. Germline V gene sequence: CDR1 SEHNR, CDR2 FQNEAQ (reference sequence). CDR3 sequence reads: CASSLTSGGTDTQYF. Written as DNA, the CDR3 is TGTGCCAGCAGCTTAACTAGCGGGGGCACAGATACGCAGTATTTT. Drawing the rest from reference TRBV7-9 and TRBJ2-3, the complete variable domain is DTGVSQNPRHKITKRGQNVTFRCDPISEHNRLYWYRQTLGQGPEFLTYFQNEAQLEKSRLLSDRFSAERPKGSFSTLEIQRTEQGDSAMYLCASSLTSGGTDTQYFGPGTRLTVL.

The chain is built from TRBV6-5 and TRBJ2-5; D unresolved. Trimming stripped 5 bases from V and 2 bases from J, with 3 bases between. From germline, CDR1 is MNHEY and CDR2 SVGAGI. This CDR3 comprises 11 residues. The CDR3, as DNA: TGTGCCAGCAGTCCACAAGAGACCCAGTACTTC. Encoded protein: CASSPQETQYF.

V and J are TRBV7-3 and TRBJ1-1; 8 nucleotides agree with TRBD1. Germline trimming cut 5 bases from V and 5 bases from J; bases unmatched to any gene: 7. Germline CDR1 reads SGHTA; CDR2 reads FQGTGA. The CDR3 sequence is 14 residues long. The CDR3 region has the DNA TGTGCCAGCAGCCCACAGGGGGGTGATACTGAAGCTTTCTTT. It is translated as CASSPQGGDTEAFF.

The chain carries TRBV27 and TRBJ2-3; the match to TRBD2 covers 11 bases. Germline lookup yields CDR1 MNHEY and CDR2 SMNVEV (reference sequence). The CDR3 covers 15 residues. V dropped 4 bases and J dropped 5; count of bases not matched to a gene: 5. The CDR3 DNA reads as TGTGCCAGCAGTTCCCCTAGCGGGGGGAGAGATACGCAGTATTTT. Translated: CASSSPSGGRDTQYF.

This clone was seen only once. The chain uses TRBV5-5 and TRBJ1-5; tentatively, D is TRBD1 (5 bases). The germline V and J ends were trimmed by 0 bases and 5 bases, with 9 bases remaining between them. Germline loops: CDR1 SGHKS, CDR2 YYEKEE (reference sequence). The CDR3 length is 14 residues. The CDR3 nucleotides read TGTGCCAGCAGCTTGGCTGCAGGGCATCAGCCCCAGCATTTT. This gives the protein CASSLAAGHQPQHF.

The J gene is TRBJ2-3, the V gene TRBV9; D might be TRBD2 (5 bases). CDR3 length: 16 residues. Germline CDR1 is SGDLS and CDR2 is YYNGEE. V shed 3 bases and J shed 0 bases, with 14 bases lying between them. CDR3 in amino acids: CASSAEVTTSTDTQYF. CDR3 sequence (DNA): TGTGCCAGCAGCGCGGAGGTCACTACTAGCACAGATACGCAGTATTTT.

The V and J genes are TRBV19 and TRBJ2-5; the D gene is possibly TRBD1 (5 bases). The CDR3 has 15 residues. V lost 1 base and J lost 1, with 10 bases in between. Germline V gene lookup returns CDR1 LNHDA and CDR2 SQIVND (reference sequence). CDR3 sequence reads: CASSIVRGAQETQYF. The CDR3 region has the DNA TGTGCCAGTAGTATAGTAAGGGGTGCCCAAGAGACCCAGTACTTC.

The V call is TRBV3-1 (or the pseudogene TRBV3-2), the J call TRBJ1-4, with D maybe TRBD1 (5 bases). V was trimmed by 0 bases and J by 13 bases, leaving 27 bases between them. The CDR3 loop spans 18 amino acids. Per germline, CDR1 LGHDT and CDR2 YNNKEL (reference sequence). The CDR3 nucleotides read TGTGCCAGCAGCCAAGATAGGTCGGGACTCTCACACCGGGAGGGACTGTTTTTT. It specifies CASSQDRSGLSHREGLFF.

This chain uses TRBV20-1 with TRBJ2-2; 10 bases line up with TRBD1. In germline, CDR1 is DFQATT, CDR2 SNEGSKA (reference sequence). The CDR3 runs to 11 residues. The CDR3 region is CGTGVTGELFF. As DNA, the CDR3 is TGCGGGACAGGGGTGACCGGGGAGCTGTTTTTT.